Following are 25 T cell receptor beta chains from one sample sequenced in a study of blood T cells in healthy people across ages. Alongside a J-beta primer mix, a sample-barcoded 5' primer served in a second PCR lasting about 7 to 11 cycles. One entry per CDR3 protein results from TCRdb running MiXCR on the 5' RACE reads. This table holds about 1.6 million distinct CDR3 sequences, around 36% found once. The sample taken for sequencing was blood. These receptors originate from a woman in her 30s in good health.

The chain joins TRBV3-1 to TRBJ1-5, with 8 bases lining up with TRBD1. CDR1 is LGHDT and CDR2 is YNNKEL in the germline V gene (reference sequence). V lost 4 bases and J lost 0; bases outside the gene matches: 17. The CDR3 is 20 residues long. This CDR3 is CASSPTPAGGSTLSNQPQHF. The CDR3 DNA sequence: TGTGCCAGCAGCCCCACCCCGGCAGGGGGCTCGACCCTTAGCAATCAGCCCCAGCATTTT.

This clonotype was seen only a few times. V and J are TRBV15 and TRBJ1-2, with 7 bases aligning to TRBD1. The junction had 6 bases not matched to a gene; V was cut back by 0 bases and J by 5 bases. Per the germline V gene, CDR1 is LNHNV and CDR2 is YYDKDF (reference sequence). The CDR3 consists of 15 residues. The CDR3 reads CATSRDKGAQYGYTF. CDR3 DNA: TGTGCCACCAGCAGAGATAAGGGGGCGCAATATGGCTACACCTTC. Full variable domain (missing parts from reference TRBV15 and TRBJ1-2): DAMVIQNPRYQVTQFGKPVTLSCSQTLNHNVMYWYQQKSSQAPKLLFHYYDKDFNNEADTPDNFQSRRPNTSFCFLDIRSPGLGDTAMYLCATSRDKGAQYGYTFGSGTRLTVV.

This clonotype was picked up many times. V usage is TRBV5-1 and J usage is TRBJ2-3; 7 bases fit TRBD2. The germline gives CDR1 SGHRS, CDR2 YFSETQ. The CDR3 has 14 amino acids. Unmatched junction bases numbered 6, after V lost 7 bases and J lost 1 base. The CDR3 region is CASRLASGTDTQYF. Written as DNA, the CDR3 is TGCGCCAGCCGACTAGCTAGCGGCACAGATACGCAGTATTTT.

The table lists this clonotype with many counts. The chain recombines TRBV29-1 with TRBJ2-7; 7 bases align to TRBD2. Germline V gene sequence: CDR1 SQVTM, CDR2 ANQGSEA. There are 13 residues in the CDR3. V was pared by 5 bases and J by 5 bases, with 9 bases of the junction left unmatched. The CDR3 here is CSVRTERGNEQYF. The CDR3 region has the DNA TGCAGCGTTCGTACGGAGCGGGGCAACGAGCAGTACTTC.

This chain connects TRBV9 to TRBJ2-7; 9 bases are a match to TRBD1. Germline CDR1 and CDR2: SGDLS and YYNGEE. With V trimmed by 3 bases and J by 6 bases, 10 bases remained unmatched. This CDR3 region has 15 residues. The CDR3 protein is CASSAPGTGLGEQYF. For the CDR3, the DNA is TGTGCCAGCAGCGCCCCCGGGACAGGGCTCGGCGAGCAGTACTTC.

This chain joins TRBV10-2 and TRBJ2-6; D uncertain. The V and J ends lost 5 bases and 0 bases respectively, with 14 bases between them. From germline, CDR1 is WSHSY and CDR2 SAAADI. The CDR3 contains 17 residues. This CDR3 is CASSRVAENSGANVLTF. The CDR3 DNA is TGCGCCAGCAGTAGGGTCGCAGAGAACTCTGGGGCCAACGTCCTGACTTTC.

This clonotype has ten or more counts. This sequence joins TRBV20-1 and TRBJ2-3; 11 bases agree with TRBD2. The CDR3 has 15 amino acids. Trimming took 5 bases from V and 1 from J; bases not matched to a gene: 5. Germline V CDR1 and CDR2: DFQATT, SNEGSKA (reference sequence). The CDR3 loop is CSALSGLAGTDTQYF. The DNA of the CDR3 is TGCAGTGCTCTCTCGGGACTAGCGGGCACAGATACGCAGTATTTT.

The V call is TRBV5-5, the J call TRBJ2-2; D is unclear. Looked up from germline, CDR1 is SGHKS and CDR2 is YYEKEE (reference sequence). Trimming took off 2 bases at V and 1 base at J, with 6 bases between the two ends. CDR3 size: 14 residues. CDR3 region: CASSLIQNTGELFF. CDR3 DNA: TGTGCCAGCAGCTTAATCCAGAACACCGGGGAGCTGTTTTTT.

J is TRBJ2-2 and V is TRBV24-1; tentatively, D is TRBD2 (6 bases). Trimming shortened V by 4 bases and J by 0 bases, and 11 bases separated the two germline ends. From germline, CDR1 is KGHDR and CDR2 SFDVKD. CDR3 length: 16 residues. The CDR3 DNA is TGTGCCACCAGTGACCCCGGGGAGGCGAACACCGGGGAGCTGTTTTTT. Its translation: CATSDPGEANTGELFF.

The chain couples TRBV20-1 to TRBJ2-3; 9 nucleotides match TRBD1. This CDR3 contains 16 residues. After removal of 6 bases from V and 2 bases from J, the junction contained 12 bases not matched to a gene. Germline loops: CDR1 DFQATT, CDR2 SNEGSKA (reference sequence). CDR3 DNA sequence: TGCAGTGCGAAAACTCCGCGGGACAGGGTCACAGATACGCAGTATTTT. It codes for CSAKTPRDRVTDTQYF.

The rearrangement uses TRBV11-1 and TRBJ2-1, with TRBD2 identical over 7 bases. The end of the DNA aligns better with TRBJ2-7, so the J call may be wrong. This CDR3 has 15 amino acids. Germline V gives CDR1 SGHAT, CDR2 FQDESV (reference sequence). The DNA of the CDR3 is TGTGCCAGCAGCTTTGGGGGGGGGGACTACAATGAGCAGTACTTC. This gives the protein CASSFGGGDYNEQYF.

The chain carries TRBV20-1 and TRBJ1-2; 8 positions agree with TRBD1. Germline assignment: CDR1 DFQATT and CDR2 SNEGSKA (reference sequence). Unmatched junction bases numbered 7, after V lost 1 base and J lost 6 bases. The CDR3 has 14 residues. The CDR3 DNA is TGCAGTGCTAGAGGCGCGGACAGGGCGGATGGCTACACCTTC. This sequence encodes CSARGADRADGYTF.

This clonotype was observed once. A much larger clone sits a single nucleotide away, making a read error possible. This rearrangement joins TRBV28 to TRBJ2-3, with 11 positions matching TRBD1. Trimming cost V 4 bases and J 8 bases; bases outside gene matches: 8. Germline CDR1 and CDR2: MDHEN and SYDVKM. The CDR3 length is 15 residues. CDR3 nucleotide sequence: TGTGCCAGCAGTTATGGGACAGGGGGGGCAGGTACGCAGTATTTT. It translates to CASSYGTGGAGTQYF.

The gene calls are TRBV20-1 and TRBJ2-1; TRBD2 aligns across 12 bases. The V gene end was trimmed by 3 bases and the J gene end by 3 bases; junction bases not matched to a gene: 6. The germline gives CDR1 DFQATT, CDR2 SNEGSKA (reference sequence). There are 16 residues in the CDR3. CDR3 sequence: CSARSLAGGVYNEQFF. DNA of the CDR3: TGCAGTGCTAGGTCACTAGCGGGAGGTGTCTACAATGAGCAGTTCTTC.

V is TRBV20-1 and J is TRBJ1-1; D might be TRBD1 (6 bases). V was pared by 0 bases and J by 9 bases, with 14 bases between. This CDR3 contains 13 residues. Germline loops: CDR1 DFQATT, CDR2 SNEGSKA (reference sequence). CDR3 region: CSARDYRDGKAFF. The CDR3 bases are TGCAGTGCTAGAGATTACAGGGATGGAAAAGCTTTCTTT.

This chain links TRBV6-5 with TRBJ1-1; TRBD1 matches 7 bases. CDR3 size: 11 residues. The ends lost 6 bases at V and 11 bases at J; junction bases unmatched: 6. The germline V gene encodes CDR1 MNHEY and CDR2 SVGAGI. DNA for the CDR3: TGTGCCAGCAGAGACAGGGCGGAGGCTTTCTTT. Translating it yields CASRDRAEAFF.

This clonotype was counted at least ten times. J is TRBJ2-3 and V is TRBV7-2; no clear D. The CDR3 covers 15 residues. Germline V CDR1 and CDR2: SGHTA, FQGNSA. The V end was cut by 3 bases, the J end by 0 bases, with 10 bases between. DNA of the CDR3: TGTGCCAGCAGCTTGTCTCTCCTTAGCACAGATACGCAGTATTTT. This sequence encodes CASSLSLLSTDTQYF.

This clonotype appeared many times. This sequence joins TRBV27 and TRBJ2-3; perhaps TRBD2 as D (7 bases). CDR1 MNHEY and CDR2 SMNVEV come from the germline V gene (reference sequence). This CDR3 is built from 13 residues. V gave up 1 base and J gave up 6 bases, with 8 bases separating them. The CDR3 loop is CASSLWGGDTQYF. The DNA of the CDR3 is TGTGCCAGCAGTTTATGGGGGGGCGATACGCAGTATTTT.

The sample holds a few counts of this clonotype. This rearrangement joins TRBV30 to TRBJ1-5; the D is unclear. Germline V gene lookup returns CDR1 GTSNPN and CDR2 SVGIG (reference sequence). The CDR3 is 14 residues long. The V and J ends lost 1 base and 3 bases respectively, with 10 bases between them. As DNA, the CDR3 is TGTGCCTGGAGTGGCGACGGCTACAATCAGCCCCAGCATTTT. It is translated as CAWSGDGYNQPQHF.

The chain links TRBV27 to TRBJ2-7; D possibly corresponds to TRBD1 (5 bases). Germline V gene data show CDR1 as MNHEY and CDR2 as SMNVEV (reference sequence). The CDR3 has 13 amino acids. Trimming removed 4 bases from V and 0 bases from J, with 7 bases in between. The CDR3, as DNA: TGTGCCAGCAGTTACAGGTACTCCTACGAGCAGTACTTC. Protein product: CASSYRYSYEQYF.

This clonotype was recorded a few times. The rearrangement uses TRBV4-1 and TRBJ2-3, with D perhaps matching TRBD1 or TRBD2 (6 bases each). The CDR3 is made up of 18 amino acids. From germline, CDR1 is MGHRA and CDR2 YSYEKL. The V and J ends lost 3 bases and 6 bases respectively, with 25 bases between them. The CDR3, as DNA: TGCGCCAGCAGCCACCACTCCCCGGGGGCACAAGGCAGGGATACGCAGTATTTT. It is translated as CASSHHSPGAQGRDTQYF.

V and J are TRBV7-3 and TRBJ2-5, with D perhaps matching TRBD1 (5 bases). CDR3 length: 13 amino acids. Germline loops: CDR1 SGHTA, CDR2 FQGTGA. Trimming took 6 bases from V and 0 from J, leaving 8 bases between them. The CDR3 loop is CASSKTDQETQYF. The CDR3 nucleotides read TGTGCCAGCAGTAAGACAGACCAAGAGACCCAGTACTTC.

Comments on this clonotype: One end of the junction fails to match germline, which may point to a read error. This chain uses TRBV7-3 with TRBJ2-3; 9 bases map to TRBD2. Germline V gene data show CDR1 as SGHTA and CDR2 as FQGTGA. This CDR3 comprises 17 residues. The CDR3 spells CASSLAGGPMWTDSQYF. As DNA, the CDR3 is TGTGCCAGCAGCTTAGCGGGAGGGCCGATGTGGACAGATTCGCAGTATTTT.

This sequence joins TRBV29-1 and TRBJ2-5, with D possibly matching TRBD1 (5 bases). Near its end, the DNA agrees better with TRBJ2-7, so the J call may be wrong. The CDR3 has 14 residues. Germline CDR1 SQVTM, CDR2 ANQGSEA. This chain's CDR3 is CSVTLGLTVSEQYF. The CDR3 bases are TGCAGCGTGACCCTAGGGCTGACAGTATCCGAGCAGTACTTC.

There are a few counts of this clonotype. The chain's CDR3 is CASSSAGRTQLSYEQYF. The CDR3 coding sequence is TGTGCCAGCAGCTCAGCGGGGCGTACCCAACTCTCCTACGAGCAGTACTTC. The rearrangement uses TRBV9 and TRBJ2-7, with 7 positions matching TRBD2. This CDR3 is built from 17 residues. Germline CDR1 is SGDLS and CDR2 is YYNGEE. Trimming at V came to 4 bases and at J to 0 bases, leaving 13 bases not matched to a gene.